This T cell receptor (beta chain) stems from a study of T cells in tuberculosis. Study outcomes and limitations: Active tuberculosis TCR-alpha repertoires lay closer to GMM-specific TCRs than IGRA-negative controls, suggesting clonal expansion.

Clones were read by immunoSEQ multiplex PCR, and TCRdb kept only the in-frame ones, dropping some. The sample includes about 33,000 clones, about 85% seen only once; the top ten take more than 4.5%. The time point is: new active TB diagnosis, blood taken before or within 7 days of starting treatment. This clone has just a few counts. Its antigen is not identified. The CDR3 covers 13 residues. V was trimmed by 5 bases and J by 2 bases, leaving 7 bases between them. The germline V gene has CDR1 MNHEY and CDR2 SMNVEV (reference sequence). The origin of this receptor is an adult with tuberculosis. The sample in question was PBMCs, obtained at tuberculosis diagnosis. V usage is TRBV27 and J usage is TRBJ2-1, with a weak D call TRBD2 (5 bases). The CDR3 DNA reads TGTGCCAGCAGTCCCGGGACCTACAATGAGCAGTTCTTC. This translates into CASSPGTYNEQFF.